This entry features one TCR beta chain sequence. What it binds is not known. The data were obtained in a study of cytomegalovirus exposure and HLA in healthy donors. Study-level results: One cluster of highly shared sequence variants probably arose as a sequencing artifact.

PCR was performed using 60 Vbeta and 13 Jbeta primers. Assay used: immunoSEQ multiplex PCR; TCRdb lists only in-frame clones, some missing. The sample carries about 150,000 clones, approximately 80% recorded once. The CDR3 extends over 16 amino acids. The trim removed 5 bases at V and 2 bases at J, leaving 6 bases unmatched. The germline V gene has CDR1 KGHSH and CDR2 LQKENI. The sequencing input was PBMCs. This chain connects TRBV18 to TRBJ1-5, with 10 bases matching TRBD1. The receptor was isolated from a man aged 18-30 years in good health and CMV-seronegative. The CDR3, as DNA: TGTGCCAGCTCAACGACAGGGGGCGCGGGCAATCAGCCCCAGCATTTT. Its translation: CASSTTGGAGNQPQHF.